Shown below are 2 T cell receptor beta chains from a single sample sequenced in a study of CD8 T cells in ankylosing spondylitis. TCRdb called the 5' RACE reads again in MiXCR, with one record for every CDR3 protein. Of 180,000 or so distinct CDR3 sequences in the sample, approximately 10% were seen once. Sequenced: blood, either unsorted or a sorted T cell fraction (not recorded which). Every receptor here comes from a male donor with ankylosing spondylitis or in good health (not recorded which).

The sample holds many counts of this clonotype. The CDR3 region is CASLELLNTEAFF. Here the CDR3 DNA reads TGTGCCAGCCTGGAGTTATTGAACACTGAAGCTTTCTTT. This chain links TRBV12-3 or TRBV12-4 with TRBJ1-1; no clear D gene. This CDR3 is 13 amino acids long. V was pared by 8 bases and J by 0 bases, with 10 bases between.

This clonotype came up many times. The chain has TRBV6-5 and TRBJ2-7; D possibly corresponds to TRBD2 (6 bases). Per germline, CDR1 MNHEY and CDR2 SVGAGI. V was trimmed by 0 bases and J by 6 bases, leaving 15 bases between them. This CDR3 has 15 amino acids. The CDR3 region is CASSYSKTRSSEQYF. In nucleotides, the CDR3 is TGTGCCAGCAGTTACTCTAAGACTAGGTCGAGCGAGCAGTACTTC.